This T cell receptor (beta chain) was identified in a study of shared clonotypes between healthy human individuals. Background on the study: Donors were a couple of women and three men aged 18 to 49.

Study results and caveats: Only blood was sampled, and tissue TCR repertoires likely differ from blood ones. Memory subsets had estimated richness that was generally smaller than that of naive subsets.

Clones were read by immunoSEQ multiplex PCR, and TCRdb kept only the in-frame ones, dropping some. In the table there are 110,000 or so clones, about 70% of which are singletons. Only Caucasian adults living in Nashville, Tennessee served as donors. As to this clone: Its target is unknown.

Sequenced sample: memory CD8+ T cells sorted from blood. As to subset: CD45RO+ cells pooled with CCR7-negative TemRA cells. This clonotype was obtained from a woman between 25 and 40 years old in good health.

For the CDR3, the DNA is TGTGCCAGCAGCCTCTCTCCCTTGACCGGGGAGCTGTTTTTT. Translating gives CASSLSPLTGELFF. The chain couples TRBV9 to TRBJ2-2; D gene uncertain. CDR3 length: 14 residues. CDR1 and CDR2 from the germline V gene are SGDLS and YYNGEE. V was shortened by 4 bases and J by 5 bases, with 12 bases between the two germline ends.